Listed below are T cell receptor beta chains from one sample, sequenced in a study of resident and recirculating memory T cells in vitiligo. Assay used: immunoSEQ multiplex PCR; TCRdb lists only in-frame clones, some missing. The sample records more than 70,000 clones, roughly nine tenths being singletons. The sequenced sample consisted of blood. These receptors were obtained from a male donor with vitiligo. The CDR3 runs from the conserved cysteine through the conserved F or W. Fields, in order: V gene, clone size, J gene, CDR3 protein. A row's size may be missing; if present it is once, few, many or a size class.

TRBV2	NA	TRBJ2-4	CASSEAGVADENIQYF
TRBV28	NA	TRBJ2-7	CATLAGGPPADVQYF
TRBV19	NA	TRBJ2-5	CASSAWRGGGGETQYF
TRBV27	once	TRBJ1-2	CARPPGQGSENYGYTF
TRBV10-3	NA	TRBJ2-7	CAISDNNSYEQYF
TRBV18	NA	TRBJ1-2	CASSPRYGEVFYGYTF
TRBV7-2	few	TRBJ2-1	CASSFFGGNEQFF
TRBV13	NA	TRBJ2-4	CASSLGLAGGSSGQYF
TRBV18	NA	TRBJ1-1	CASSYARAAPEAFF
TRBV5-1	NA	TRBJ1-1	CASSWGDRLNTEAFF
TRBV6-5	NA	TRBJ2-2	CASRGGANTGELFF
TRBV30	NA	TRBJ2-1	CAWSVILAGGLEQFF
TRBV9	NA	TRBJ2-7	CASSVTTSDYEQYF
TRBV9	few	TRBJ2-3	CASSVAGTDTQYF
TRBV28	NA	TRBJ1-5	CASSSVRQPQHF
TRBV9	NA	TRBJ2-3	CASSVAGGKDTQYF
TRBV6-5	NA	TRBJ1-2	CASSFLGGTGYTF
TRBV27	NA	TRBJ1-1	CASSPKGGRVTEAFF
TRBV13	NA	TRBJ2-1	CASSEGGLGNEQFF
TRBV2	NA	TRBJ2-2	CASGHTVQGRTGELFF
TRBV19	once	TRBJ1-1	CASSVDGSTEAFF
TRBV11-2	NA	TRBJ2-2	CASSFGLAGGSGELFF
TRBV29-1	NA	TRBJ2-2	CSVEGGVGGNTGELFF
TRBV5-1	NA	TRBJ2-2	CASSNRGGRETGELFF
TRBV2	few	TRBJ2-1	CASSEARHSYNEQFF
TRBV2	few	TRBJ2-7	CASSRPKGQTTYEQYF
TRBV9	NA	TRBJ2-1	CASSVEGGVRRNEQFF
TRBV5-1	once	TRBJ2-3	CASSFSGRAADTQYF
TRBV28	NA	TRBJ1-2	CASSPPYSGSGGYTF
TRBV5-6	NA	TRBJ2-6	CASSFSTGTSGIGANVLTF
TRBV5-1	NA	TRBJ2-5	CASSPWLAVQETQYF
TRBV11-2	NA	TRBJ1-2	CASSGQDNYGYTF
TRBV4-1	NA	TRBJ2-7	CASSLAGTYEQYF
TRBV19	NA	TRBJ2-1	CASSRGSSYNEQFF
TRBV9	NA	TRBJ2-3	CASSVAAGGWVDTQYF
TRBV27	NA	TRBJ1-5	CASSLGRDQPQHF
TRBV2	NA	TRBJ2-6	CASQGGYSGANVLTF
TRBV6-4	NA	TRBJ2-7	CASLEPALPQRTVPYEQYF
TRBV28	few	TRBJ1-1	CASSPTMNTEAFF
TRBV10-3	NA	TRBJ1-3	CAISPVLSGNTIYF
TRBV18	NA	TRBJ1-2	CASSPRDGTDYGYTF